The 28 T cell receptor beta chains below all came from one sample that was sequenced in a study of technical replicates of blood from a handful of donors. Only in-frame clones appear in the TCRdb table, and some are missing; sequencing was by immunoSEQ multiplex PCR. The sample lists tens of thousands of clones, around 94% occurring once. The sequenced sample was T cells isolated from PBMCs. The receptors here all came from a human donor in good health.

This chain connects TRBV6-5 to TRBJ1-5; 7 bases are a match to TRBD1. This CDR3 region has 15 residues. In germline, CDR1 is MNHEY, CDR2 SVGAGI. V lost 0 bases, J lost 7 bases, and 6 bases stayed unmatched. This CDR3 reads CASSYSQGDRQPQHF. As DNA, the CDR3 is TGTGCCAGCAGTTACTCCCAGGGGGATCGACAGCCCCAGCATTTT.

V usage is TRBV19 and J usage is TRBJ1-4, with a tentative D call TRBD1 (5 bases). Trimming removed 7 bases from V and 0 bases from J, with 12 bases in between. Germline assignment: CDR1 LNHDA and CDR2 SQIVND (reference sequence). The CDR3 covers 15 residues. The CDR3 spells CASNSLGATNEKLFF. The CDR3, as DNA: TGTGCCAGTAACTCGCTAGGGGCAACTAATGAAAAACTGTTTTTT.

The J gene is TRBJ2-7, the V gene TRBV7-2; 10 nucleotides agree with TRBD1. The germline CDR1 and CDR2 sequences are SGHTA and FQGNSA. The CDR3 runs to 15 residues. Trimming removed 5 bases from V and 4 bases from J; junction bases left unmatched: 8. The CDR3, as DNA: TGTGCCAGCAGCCGGACAGGGGGAGAGGGTTACGAGCAGTACTTC. As protein: CASSRTGGEGYEQYF.

This sequence joins TRBV19 and TRBJ2-5; 10 nucleotides align to TRBD1. Germline V gives CDR1 LNHDA, CDR2 SQIVND (reference sequence). The V and J ends lost 4 bases and 6 bases, in that order; junction bases with no gene match: 8. The length of the CDR3 is 15 residues. The chain's CDR3 is CASSSDRGLRKTQYF. As DNA, the CDR3 is TGTGCCAGTAGTAGCGACAGGGGGCTTCGGAAGACCCAGTACTTC.

The count of this clone is one. The chain joins TRBV29-1 to TRBJ2-7, with D possibly being TRBD1 (6 bases). The CDR3 length is 13 residues. Between the trimmed V and J ends, which lost 1 base and 3 bases, there was a span of 10 bases. Germline lookup yields CDR1 SQVTM and CDR2 ANQGSEA. In DNA form, the CDR3 reads TGCAGCGTTGAAGTACAGGGCCTCTACGAGCAGTACTTC. Protein: CSVEVQGLYEQYF.

This rearrangement joins TRBV11-2 to TRBJ2-5, with a tentative D call TRBD1 (6 bases). The length of the CDR3 is 16 residues. Germline values: CDR1 SGHAT, CDR2 FQNNGV. V was trimmed by 1 base and J by 3 bases, leaving 15 bases between them. As DNA, the CDR3 is TGTGCCAGCAGCTTAGGAGAACGGGACATAAAAGAGACCCAGTACTTC. It is translated as CASSLGERDIKETQYF.

The CDR3 loop is CASSPDAGGGYTF. The DNA of the CDR3 is TGTGCCAGCAGCCCCGACGCCGGCGGTGGCTACACCTTC. The rearrangement joins TRBV28 to TRBJ1-2; D gene ambiguous. Germline-derived CDR1 and CDR2 are MDHEN and SYDVKM. V gave up 6 bases and J gave up 7 bases, with 15 bases separating them. The CDR3 runs 13 residues.

The CDR3 here is CASSVKLGGASYEQYF. The CDR3 DNA is TGTGCCAGTAGTGTTAAACTAGGGGGCGCGTCCTACGAGCAGTACTTC. The rearrangement links TRBV19 to TRBJ2-7; 7 nucleotides agree with TRBD1. Trimming cost V 5 bases and J 1 base; bases outside gene matches: 11. Per the germline V gene, CDR1 is LNHDA and CDR2 is SQIVND (reference sequence). CDR3 size: 16 residues. The entire variable domain, with the rest obtained from reference TRBV19 and TRBJ2-7, is as follows: DGGITQSPKYLFRKEGQNVTLSCEQNLNHDAMYWYRQDPGQGLRLIYYSQIVNDFQKGDIAEGYSVSREKKESFPLTVTSAQKNPTAFYLCASSVKLGGASYEQYFGPGTRLTVT.

The chain links TRBV6-4 to TRBJ2-3; a weak D match, TRBD1 (6 bases). Between the trimmed V and J ends, which lost 0 bases and 2 bases, there was a span of 18 bases. The CDR3 extends over 18 amino acids. Per germline, CDR1 MRHNA and CDR2 SNTAGT. The CDR3 DNA reads TGTGCCAGCAGTGACTCCTACAGGGCTAGTCCGCTCACAGATACGCAGTATTTT. Its translation: CASSDSYRASPLTDTQYF.

The J gene is TRBJ1-5, the V gene TRBV27, with D possibly being TRBD1 (5 bases). The V gene's germline CDR1 is MNHEY and CDR2 SMNVEV (reference sequence). Trimming shortened V by 2 bases and J by 4 bases, and 12 bases separated the two germline ends. The CDR3 totals 15 residues. The CDR3 is CASSLRQSYNQPQHF. In DNA, the CDR3 is TGTGCCAGCAGTTTAAGACAGAGCTATAATCAGCCCCAGCATTTT.

The rearrangement joins TRBV15 to TRBJ2-1, with D hard to call. This CDR3 is built from 13 residues. Germline V lookup: CDR1 LNHNV, CDR2 YYDKDF (reference sequence). Trimming stripped 4 bases from V and 7 bases from J, with 11 bases between. As DNA, the CDR3 is TGTGCCACCAGCACTAACGAGAATAATGAGCAGTTCTTC. This gives the protein CATSTNENNEQFF.

The chain combines TRBV19 with TRBJ1-2, with D tentatively TRBD1 (5 bases). The length of the CDR3 is 13 residues. The V and J ends lost 6 bases and 3 bases respectively, with 11 bases between them. The germline gives CDR1 LNHDA, CDR2 SQIVND (reference sequence). For the CDR3, the DNA is TGTGCCAGTAGCACAGACAGACACTATGGCTACACCTTC. It encodes CASSTDRHYGYTF.

The CDR3 coding sequence is TGTGCCAGCAGCGAACGGACAGGGTCAGATACGCAGTATTTT. Residues: CASSERTGSDTQYF. The chain carries TRBV7-3 and TRBJ2-3; 8 positions agree with TRBD1. Germline trimming cut 5 bases from V and 4 bases from J; bases unmatched to any gene: 5. The CDR3 is 14 amino acids. CDR1 SGHTA and CDR2 FQGTGA come from the germline V gene. Looking up the rest from reference TRBV7-3 and TRBJ2-3 gives the full variable domain: GAGVSQTPSNKVTEKGKYVELRCDPISGHTALYWYRQSLGQGPEFLIYFQGTGAADDSGLPNDRFFAVRPEGSVSTLKIQRTERGDSAVYLCASSERTGSDTQYFGPGTRLTVL.

The CDR3: CASSQGLASDEQFF. As DNA, the CDR3 is TGTGCCAGCAGCCAGGGACTAGCGAGCGATGAGCAGTTCTTC. J is TRBJ2-1 and V is TRBV7-8, with 10 bases that match TRBD2. Germline V CDR1 and CDR2: SGHVS, FQNEAQ. The CDR3 is made up of 14 amino acids. The V and J ends lost 5 bases and 8 bases, in that order; junction bases with no gene match: 6.

In nucleotides, the CDR3 is TGTGCCAGCAGCCAAGATTGGAGCGGGACCTACCAAGAGACCCAGTACTTC. Residues: CASSQDWSGTYQETQYF. This rearrangement joins TRBV14 to TRBJ2-5; 7 bases match TRBD2. Germline CDR1 is SGHDN and CDR2 is FVKESK. The CDR3 is 17 residues long. J lost 0 bases, V lost 0 bases, and 7 bases had no gene match. The full variable domain, with the rest looked up from reference TRBV14 and TRBJ2-5, is EAGVTQFPSHSVIEKGQTVTLRCDPISGHDNLYWYRRVMGKEIKFLLHFVKESKQDESGMPNNRFLAERTGGTYSTLKVQPAELEDSGVYFCASSQDWSGTYQETQYFGPGTRLLVL.

As DNA, the CDR3 is TGTGCCAGCAGACACCCCCAGGGGGACGAGCAGTACTTC. Translating gives CASRHPQGDEQYF. The rearrangement joins TRBV6-5 to TRBJ2-7; 7 bases map to TRBD1. Germline V gene lookup returns CDR1 MNHEY and CDR2 SVGAGI. The J segment lost 5 bases and the V segment lost 6 bases, leaving 7 bases of the junction unmatched. The CDR3 runs 13 residues.

The CDR3, as DNA: TGCAGCGTTGACGGTAGTTATGGCTACACCTTC. Translating it yields CSVDGSYGYTF. This chain links TRBV29-1 with TRBJ1-2; no reliable D call. Germline loops: CDR1 SQVTM, CDR2 ANQGSEA. V lost 3 bases and J lost 5, with 7 bases in between. The CDR3 loop spans 11 amino acids.

The chain joins TRBV11-3 to TRBJ1-4, with TRBD1 identical over 10 bases. Trimming removed 6 bases from V and 7 bases from J; junction bases left unmatched: 5. Per germline, CDR1 SGHNT and CDR2 YENEEA. CDR3 size: 14 residues. The CDR3 region has the DNA TGTGCCAGCAGTTCGACAGGGGGCGGTGAAAAACTGTTTTTT. Its translation: CASSSTGGGEKLFF.

This clone showed up just a few times. The chain couples TRBV5-4 to TRBJ1-1; TRBD1 matches 7 bases. This CDR3 contains 13 residues. Germline V gene sequence: CDR1 SGHNT, CDR2 YYREEE (reference sequence). V shed 4 bases and J 1 base; nucleotides not matched to a gene: 1. The CDR3 loop reads CASSRQGNTEAFF. DNA for the CDR3: TGTGCCAGCAGCCGACAGGGGAACACTGAAGCTTTCTTT.

This clone is a singleton in its sample. The chain joins TRBV6-7 to TRBJ2-2, with 8 bases identical to TRBD2. TRBV6-7 is filed as an ORF, its function uncertain. This CDR3 has 16 residues. The V gene end was trimmed by 2 bases and the J gene end by 3 bases; junction bases not matched to a gene: 5. The CDR3 protein is CASSYSGGDYTGELFF. The CDR3 coding sequence is TGTGCCAGCAGTTACAGCGGGGGAGACTACACCGGGGAGCTGTTTTTT.

V and J are TRBV6-4 and TRBJ1-1; 8 bases fit TRBD1. Germline loops: CDR1 MRHNA, CDR2 SNTAGT. This CDR3 contains 16 residues. After removal of 2 bases from V and 6 bases from J, the junction contained 11 bases not matched to a gene. In DNA, the CDR3 is TGTGCCAGCAGTGACCCCCGAAACAGGGGGAGGCCTGAAGCTTTCTTT. Its translation is CASSDPRNRGRPEAFF.

This chain uses TRBV18 with TRBJ1-4; D remains ambiguous. The length of the CDR3 is 14 residues. Germline V gene data show CDR1 as KGHSH and CDR2 as LQKENI. Trimming pared 2 bases from V and 4 bases from J, leaving 8 bases between. The CDR3 sequence is CASSPWPHNEKLFF. The CDR3 coding sequence is TGTGCCAGCTCACCATGGCCCCATAATGAAAAACTGTTTTTT.

This chain links TRBV14 with TRBJ1-2, with 11 positions matching TRBD1. The germline V gene has CDR1 SGHDN and CDR2 FVKESK. CDR3 length: 15 amino acids. V shed 3 bases, J shed 4 bases, and the junction held 4 bases outside the gene matches. CDR3 sequence (DNA): TGTGCCAGCAGCCAGATTGGACAGGGGGCCTATGGCTACACCTTC. This encodes CASSQIGQGAYGYTF.

This clone was detected once. V is TRBV10-1 and J is TRBJ2-3, with 10 nucleotides matching TRBD2. Germline loops: CDR1 WNHNN, CDR2 SYGVQD (reference sequence). The CDR3 spans 15 residues. V shed 5 bases and J 2 bases; nucleotides not matched to a gene: 4. For the CDR3, the DNA is TGCGCCAGCAGTTCGGGACTAGCGAACACAGATACGCAGTATTTT. It specifies CASSSGLANTDTQYF.

The chain joins TRBV6-5 to TRBJ1-3; D is unresolved. Germline V gene data show CDR1 as MNHEY and CDR2 as SVGAGI. Trimming took off 0 bases at V and 0 bases at J, with 9 bases between the two ends. This CDR3 contains 16 residues. Written as DNA, the CDR3 is TGTGCCAGCAGTTACTCGTCGGGTCTCTCTGGAAACACCATATATTTT. Translation: CASSYSSGLSGNTIYF.

This clone was picked up one time. The V and J genes are TRBV30 and TRBJ2-3; 12 bases match TRBD2. V lost 4 bases, J lost 0 bases, and 5 bases stayed unmatched. The V gene's germline CDR1 is GTSNPN and CDR2 SVGIG (reference sequence). The CDR3 runs to 16 residues. The CDR3 region is CAWKGLAGISTDTQYF. The CDR3 nucleotides read TGTGCCTGGAAAGGACTAGCGGGGATTAGCACAGATACGCAGTATTTT.

This chain links TRBV28 with TRBJ2-7, with 8 bases lining up with TRBD1. CDR3 length equals 14 residues. V trimming: 7 bases; J trimming: 2 bases; junction bases outside the gene matches: 7. Germline CDR1 and CDR2: MDHEN and SYDVKM. The CDR3 coding sequence is TGTGCCAGCACCCTACAGGGGGTAGCCTACGAGCAGTACTTC. Its translation is CASTLQGVAYEQYF.

V usage is TRBV9 and J usage is TRBJ2-1, with a possible D match to TRBD2 (5 bases). Per germline, CDR1 SGDLS and CDR2 YYNGEE. There are 14 residues in the CDR3. V shed 1 base and J shed 4 bases, with 9 bases lying between them. The CDR3 DNA follows: TGTGCCAGCAGCGTACACAGCGGTTACAATGAGCAGTTCTTC. As protein: CASSVHSGYNEQFF.